This TCR beta chain was identified in a study of graft-versus-host responses after intestinal transplantation. On the study more broadly: Isolated intestinal, liver-intestinal, or multivisceral transplants were what recipients had. Once they had received anti-thymocyte globulin induction, all recipients took tacrolimus and steroids for 2 to 4 years. Overall study results and limits: Some GvH clones were seen earlier in gut or blood, suggesting intestinal origin.

This clone has only one observation. Its antigen is unidentified. Sequenced by immunoSEQ multiplex PCR; TCRdb stores in-frame clones only, minus some. The sample lists roughly 97,000 clones; 91% were seen once. Deletions cut 5 bases from V and 7 bases from J, with 12 bases between. Germline CDR1 SGHRS, CDR2 YFSETQ. This CDR3 is 12 amino acids long. The chain is built from TRBV5-1 and TRBJ1-1, with D perhaps TRBD1 (5 bases). This specimen was unstimulated CD4+ T cells sorted from spleen or lymph node cells, taken before transplant. The TCR was taken from a human donor who was the organ donor for an intestinal transplant. Here the CDR3 reads CASSRTGGEAFF. The CDR3 bases are TGCGCCAGCAGTCGAACAGGTGGTGAAGCTTTCTTT.